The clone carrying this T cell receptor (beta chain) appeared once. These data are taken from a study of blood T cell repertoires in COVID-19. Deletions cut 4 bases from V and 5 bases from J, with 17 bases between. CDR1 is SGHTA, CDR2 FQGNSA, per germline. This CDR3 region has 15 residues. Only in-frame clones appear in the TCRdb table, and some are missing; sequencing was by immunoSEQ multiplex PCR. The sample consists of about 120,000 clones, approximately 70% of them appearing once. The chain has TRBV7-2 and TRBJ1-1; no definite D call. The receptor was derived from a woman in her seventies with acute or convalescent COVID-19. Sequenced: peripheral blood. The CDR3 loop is CASSSVRSRGTEAFF. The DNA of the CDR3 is TGTGCCAGCAGCTCCGTCCGCAGTCGGGGAACTGAAGCTTTCTTT.